This T cell receptor (beta chain) was identified during a study of T cell responses to AZD1222 COVID-19 vaccine. General study points: Just a handful of AZD1222 recipients tested seropositive at baseline.

Per germline, CDR1 LNHDA and CDR2 SQIVND (reference sequence). V gave up 6 bases and J gave up 7 bases, with 22 bases separating them. CDR3 length: 17 residues. About this clone itself: Its antigen is unknown.

Clones were read by immunoSEQ multiplex PCR, and TCRdb kept only the in-frame ones, dropping some. The sample holds 80,000 to 95,000 clones, 90% seen once. The receptor comes from an adult who received the AZD1222 COVID-19 vaccine. The sequencing used peripheral blood, collected 28 days after the second AZD1222 dose. V gene TRBV19 combines with J gene TRBJ1-6, with a possible D match to TRBD1 (6 bases). The CDR3 coding sequence is TGTGCCAGTAGGTATTTGGGCTCCTCAGGGGAAAATTCACCCCTCCACTTT. Translated: CASRYLGSSGENSPLHF.